This is a list of T cell receptor beta chains from one sample in a study of shared clonotypes between healthy human individuals. TCRdb's table, derived via immunoSEQ multiplex PCR, lists solely in-frame clones and lacks some. The data contain a few hundred thousand clones, about 65% of them singletons. Sequenced: memory CD4+ T cells sorted from blood. The receptor set was obtained from a man aged 25 to 45 in good health. CDR3s include the opening cysteine and the closing phenylalanine or tryptophan. Each record gives: CDR3 protein, CDR3 DNA, J gene, clone size, V gene, D gene. The D gene is left open where the match is weak. Clone size appears in some rows only: once, few, many, or a class for an expanded clone.

CDR3aa: CASSPTAVRDTEAFF; CDR3nt: TGTGCCAGCTCACCCACCGCTGTTAGGGACACTGAAGCTTTCTTT; j_gene: TRBJ1-1; abundance: few; v_gene: TRBV18; d_gene: .
CDR3aa: CASSRQTPVGRNIQYF; CDR3nt: TGTGCCAGCAGCCGACAAACCCCGGTTGGTCGGAACATTCAGTACTTC; j_gene: TRBJ2-4; abundance: many; v_gene: TRBV14; d_gene: .
CDR3aa: CASSLPLDRGGYEQYF; CDR3nt: TGTGCCAGCAGTTTACCCTTGGACAGGGGCGGCTACGAGCAGTACTTC; j_gene: TRBJ2-7; abundance: .; v_gene: TRBV28; d_gene: TRBD1
CDR3aa: CASSLELVQSFGNNNEQFF; CDR3nt: TGTGCCAGCAGCTTAGAGCTAGTCCAATCTTTCGGCAACAACAATGAGCAGTTCTTC; j_gene: TRBJ2-1; abundance: .; v_gene: TRBV11-2; d_gene: .
CDR3aa: CASSPPDNEQFF; CDR3nt: TGTGCCAGCTCACCACCCGACAATGAGCAGTTCTTC; j_gene: TRBJ2-1; abundance: .; v_gene: TRBV18; d_gene: .
CDR3aa: CASSFRIAGGLNSGTDTQYF; CDR3nt: TGTGCCAGCAGTTTTAGGATAGCGGGAGGGCTGAATAGCGGCACAGATACGCAGTATTTT; j_gene: TRBJ2-3; abundance: .; v_gene: TRBV27; d_gene: TRBD2
CDR3aa: CATGGQPDRVVWQPQHF; CDR3nt: TGTGCCACCGGGGGCCAACCCGACAGGGTGGTTTGGCAGCCCCAGCATTTT; j_gene: TRBJ1-5; abundance: once; v_gene: TRBV11-3; d_gene: TRBD1
CDR3aa: CASIHRDRGTYEQYF; CDR3nt: TGTGCCAGTATCCACCGGGACAGGGGGACCTACGAGCAGTACTTC; j_gene: TRBJ2-7; abundance: .; v_gene: TRBV19; d_gene: TRBD1
CDR3aa: CASSFLPGLRGNEQFF; CDR3nt: TGTGCCAGCAGCTTTCTTCCGGGTCTACGGGGCAATGAGCAGTTCTTC; j_gene: TRBJ2-1; abundance: few; v_gene: TRBV7-3; d_gene: .
CDR3aa: CASSHDSQETQYF; CDR3nt: TGTGCCAGCAGCCATGACAGCCAAGAGACCCAGTACTTC; j_gene: TRBJ2-5; abundance: .; v_gene: TRBV5-5; d_gene: .
CDR3aa: CASSRSASGVQETQYF; CDR3nt: TGTGCCAGCAGCCGCTCGGCTAGCGGGGTTCAAGAGACCCAGTACTTC; j_gene: TRBJ2-5; abundance: many; v_gene: TRBV11-2; d_gene: TRBD2
CDR3aa: CASTLSGRFTDTQYF; CDR3nt: TGTGCCAGTACTCTTAGCGGGAGATTCACAGATACGCAGTATTTT; j_gene: TRBJ2-3; abundance: .; v_gene: TRBV19; d_gene: TRBD2
CDR3aa: CASSARLADSYEQYF; CDR3nt: TGTGCCAGCAGCGCGCGACTAGCAGACTCCTACGAGCAGTACTTC; j_gene: TRBJ2-7; abundance: .; v_gene: TRBV2; d_gene: TRBD2
CDR3aa: CASSKCIAGSTYEQYF; CDR3nt: TGTGCCAGCAGCAAATGTATAGCAGGGTCTACCTACGAGCAGTACTTC; j_gene: TRBJ2-7; abundance: few; v_gene: TRBV21-1; d_gene: .
CDR3aa: CASLAGRGQAGYTF; CDR3nt: TGTGCCAGCCTGGCGGGCAGGGGGCAAGCTGGCTACACCTTC; j_gene: TRBJ1-2; abundance: .; v_gene: TRBV18; d_gene: TRBD1
CDR3aa: CASSEAPPGIGEQYF; CDR3nt: TGTGCCAGCAGTGAAGCGCCTCCAGGGATTGGTGAGCAGTACTTC; j_gene: TRBJ2-7; abundance: .; v_gene: TRBV2; d_gene: .
CDR3aa: CASSLGAFEGANVLTF; CDR3nt: TGCGCCAGCAGCTTAGGGGCCTTTGAGGGGGCCAACGTCCTGACTTTC; j_gene: TRBJ2-6; abundance: .; v_gene: TRBV5-1; d_gene: .
CDR3aa: CASSLGREYTF; CDR3nt: TGTGCCAGCAGCTTGGGAAGGGAGTACACCTTC; j_gene: TRBJ1-2; abundance: .; v_gene: TRBV5-4; d_gene: .
CDR3aa: CASSVSAGLSSYEQYF; CDR3nt: TGTGCCAGCAGCGTTTCCGCGGGGCTGAGCTCCTACGAGCAGTACTTC; j_gene: TRBJ2-7; abundance: .; v_gene: TRBV9; d_gene: .
CDR3aa: CASSPRTGELFF; CDR3nt: TGTGCCAGCTCACCAAGAACCGGGGAGCTGTTTTTT; j_gene: TRBJ2-2; abundance: .; v_gene: TRBV18; d_gene: .
CDR3aa: CASSQDRGGFNNEQFF; CDR3nt: TGTGCCAGCAGCCAAGATAGGGGGGGTTTCAACAATGAGCAGTTCTTC; j_gene: TRBJ2-1; abundance: .; v_gene: TRBV4-2; d_gene: .
CDR3aa: CASRVPSGSFAGELFF; CDR3nt: TGTGCCAGCAGGGTACCTAGCGGGAGCTTCGCCGGGGAGCTGTTTTTT; j_gene: TRBJ2-2; abundance: .; v_gene: TRBV25-1; d_gene: TRBD2
CDR3aa: CASSVDRGSGEKLFF; CDR3nt: TGTGCCAGCAGTGTGGATAGGGGCTCGGGTGAAAAACTGTTTTTT; j_gene: TRBJ1-4; abundance: .; v_gene: TRBV2; d_gene: .
CDR3aa: CASSLRIAGGTDTQYF; CDR3nt: TGTGCCAGCAGCCTTCGTATAGCGGGAGGCACAGATACGCAGTATTTT; j_gene: TRBJ2-3; abundance: .; v_gene: TRBV7-8; d_gene: TRBD2
CDR3aa: CASTVGLSNEQFF; CDR3nt: TGTGCCAGCACCGTCGGACTATCAAATGAGCAGTTCTTC; j_gene: TRBJ2-1; abundance: .; v_gene: TRBV6-1; d_gene: .
CDR3aa: CASSFRLAGGEQYF; CDR3nt: TGTGCCAGCAGCTTCCGACTAGCGGGAGGCGAGCAGTACTTC; j_gene: TRBJ2-7; abundance: .; v_gene: TRBV11-2; d_gene: TRBD2
CDR3aa: CASSSQGADTQYF; CDR3nt: TGCGCCAGCAGCTCACAGGGGGCAGATACGCAGTATTTT; j_gene: TRBJ2-3; abundance: .; v_gene: TRBV5-1; d_gene: TRBD1
CDR3aa: CASSPPTGGYNEQFF; CDR3nt: TGTGCCAGCTCACCTCCGACAGGCGGGTACAATGAGCAGTTCTTC; j_gene: TRBJ2-1; abundance: few; v_gene: TRBV18; d_gene: .
CDR3aa: CASSPQGFGSNEQFF; CDR3nt: TGTGCCAGCTCACCACAAGGATTTGGGTCTAATGAGCAGTTCTTC; j_gene: TRBJ2-1; abundance: few; v_gene: TRBV18; d_gene: .
CDR3aa: CASSTQRARSYNEQFF; CDR3nt: TGTGCCAGTAGTACCCAGCGAGCGCGCTCCTACAATGAGCAGTTCTTC; j_gene: TRBJ2-1; abundance: .; v_gene: TRBV19; d_gene: .
CDR3aa: CASSTSRQGSGANVLTF; CDR3nt: TGTGCCAGCAGCACCTCGAGACAGGGGTCCGGGGCCAACGTCCTGACTTTC; j_gene: TRBJ2-6; abundance: .; v_gene: TRBV21-1; d_gene: .
CDR3aa: CASSQALPGAGRQYF; CDR3nt: TGCGCCAGCAGCCAAGCGTTACCGGGGGCTGGGAGGCAGTATTTT; j_gene: TRBJ2-3; abundance: .; v_gene: TRBV4-3; d_gene: .
CDR3aa: CASSATVYEQYF; CDR3nt: TGTGCCAGCAGTGCCACCGTCTACGAGCAGTACTTC; j_gene: TRBJ2-7; abundance: few; v_gene: TRBV6-1; d_gene: .
CDR3aa: CASSTGSEGPQHF; CDR3nt: TGTGCCAGTAGTACCGGGTCTGAGGGGCCCCAGCATTTT; j_gene: TRBJ1-5; abundance: few; v_gene: TRBV19; d_gene: .
CDR3aa: CASSRYYGYTF; CDR3nt: TGTGCCAGCAGTCGGTACTATGGCTACACCTTC; j_gene: TRBJ1-2; abundance: .; v_gene: TRBV28; d_gene: .
CDR3aa: CSARGTDTQYF; CDR3nt: TGCAGTGCTAGAGGAACAGATACGCAGTATTTT; j_gene: TRBJ2-3; abundance: .; v_gene: TRBV20-1; d_gene: .
CDR3aa: CASKTGTANQPQHF; CDR3nt: TGTGCCAGTAAAACCGGGACAGCCAATCAGCCCCAGCATTTT; j_gene: TRBJ1-5; abundance: .; v_gene: TRBV19; d_gene: TRBD1
CDR3aa: CASSETGADAEAFF; CDR3nt: TGTGCCAGCAGTGAAACAGGGGCGGATGCTGAAGCTTTCTTT; j_gene: TRBJ1-1; abundance: .; v_gene: TRBV2; d_gene: TRBD1
CDR3aa: CASSQRGSTQNIQYF; CDR3nt: TGTGCCAGCAGCCAGCGGGGGAGTACCCAAAACATTCAGTACTTC; j_gene: TRBJ2-4; abundance: .; v_gene: TRBV5-4; d_gene: TRBD2
CDR3aa: CSVPRPGTPYEQYF; CDR3nt: TGCAGCGTGCCCCGTCCAGGGACCCCCTACGAGCAGTACTTC; j_gene: TRBJ2-7; abundance: once; v_gene: TRBV29-1; d_gene: .
CDR3aa: CSARGQTNEKLFF; CDR3nt: TGCAGCGCACGGGGACAGACTAATGAAAAACTGTTTTTT; j_gene: TRBJ1-4; abundance: .; v_gene: TRBV29-1; d_gene: TRBD1
CDR3aa: CASSLSPLEQYF; CDR3nt: TGTGCCAGCAGTTTAAGCCCTTTAGAGCAGTACTTC; j_gene: TRBJ2-7; abundance: few; v_gene: TRBV28; d_gene: .
CDR3aa: CASSENSGTGAYEQYF; CDR3nt: TGTGCCAGCAGCGAGAATTCCGGGACGGGAGCCTACGAGCAGTACTTC; j_gene: TRBJ2-7; abundance: .; v_gene: TRBV5-4; d_gene: .
CDR3aa: CASSYSSPQTGQVLF; CDR3nt: TGTGCCAGCAGTTACTCGAGTCCCCAGACCGGGCAGGTTCTATTT; j_gene: TRBJ1-1; abundance: .; v_gene: TRBV6-6; d_gene: .
CDR3aa: CASSLADRENTEAFF; CDR3nt: TGTGCCAGCAGCTTGGCTGACAGGGAGAACACTGAAGCTTTCTTT; j_gene: TRBJ1-1; abundance: once; v_gene: TRBV5-6; d_gene: TRBD1
CDR3aa: CASSLEGTGGYTF; CDR3nt: TGCGCCAGCAGCTTGGAGGGAACGGGTGGCTACACCTTC; j_gene: TRBJ1-2; abundance: once; v_gene: TRBV5-1; d_gene: .